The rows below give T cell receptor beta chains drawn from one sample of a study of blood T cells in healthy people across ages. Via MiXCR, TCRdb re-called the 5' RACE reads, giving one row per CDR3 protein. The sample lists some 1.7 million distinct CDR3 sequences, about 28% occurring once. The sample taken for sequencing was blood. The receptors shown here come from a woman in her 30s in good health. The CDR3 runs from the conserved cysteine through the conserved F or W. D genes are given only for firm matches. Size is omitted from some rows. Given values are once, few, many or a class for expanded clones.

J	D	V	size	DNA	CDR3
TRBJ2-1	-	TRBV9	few	TGTGCCAGCAGCCGCTGGGACTCGAGCTCCTACAATGAGCAGTTCTTC	CASSRWDSSSYNEQFF
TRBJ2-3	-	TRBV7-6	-	TGTGCCAGCAGCTCCCCCCTCGGGCGGGGCAGCACAGATACGCAGTATTTT	CASSSPLGRGSTDTQYF
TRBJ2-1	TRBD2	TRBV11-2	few	TGTGCCAGCAGCGAGCGGGAGAGCTCCTACAATGAGCAGTTCTTC	CASSERESSYNEQFF
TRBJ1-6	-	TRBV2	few	TGTGCCAGCAAAAAGGGCAAGGTTTCACCCCTCCACTTT	CASKKGKVSPLHF
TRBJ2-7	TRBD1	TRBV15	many	TGTGCCACGAACCACCCGGGACAGGGGGCTCGGGAGCAGTACTTC	CATNHPGQGAREQYF
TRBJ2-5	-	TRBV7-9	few	TGTGCCAGCAGTTTGGTCCGTTGGGCACAAGAGACCCAGTACTTC	CASSLVRWAQETQYF
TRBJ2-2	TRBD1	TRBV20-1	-	TGCAGTGCTCATAGGGACAGGGGGCGAATGAGGGTTAGAACCGGGGAGCTGTTTTTT	CSAHRDRGRMRVRTGELFF
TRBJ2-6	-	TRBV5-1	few	TGCGCCAGCAGGGAGGGGGCAGGAACTGGGGCCAACGTCCGGACTTTC	CASREGAGTGANVRTF
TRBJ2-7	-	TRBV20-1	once	TGCAGTGCTAGAGCGCTTGGGCGTTACTCCTACAATGAGCAGTACTTC	CSARALGRYSYNEQYF
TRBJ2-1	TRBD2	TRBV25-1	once	TGTGCCAGCAGTGGGGGACTATCGGCCTCCTACGAGCAGTTCTTC	CASSGGLSASYEQFF
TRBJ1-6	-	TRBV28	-	TGTGCCACCTTTGCCGGACGGAAGAATTCACCCCTCCACTTT	CATFAGRKNSPLHF
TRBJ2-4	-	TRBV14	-	TGTGCCAGCAGCCAAGATCTTGTTTCTGGGGGGTACTTC	CASSQDLVSGGYF
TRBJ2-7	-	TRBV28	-	TGTGCCAGCAGTCTCCTGATGGGGCCCTACGAGCAGTACTTC	CASSLLMGPYEQYF
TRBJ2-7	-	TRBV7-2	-	TGTGCCAGCAGCCCCTCTGGGCAGGGACTCTACGAGCTGTACTTC	CASSPSGQGLYELYF
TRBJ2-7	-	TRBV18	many	TGTGCCAGCTCACGTAACAGGGACGAGCAGTACTTC	CASSRNRDEQYF
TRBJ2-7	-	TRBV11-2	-	TGTGCCAGCAGCCCGAGCCCAGGTCCCCCCCACGAGCAGTACTTC	CASSPSPGPPHEQYF
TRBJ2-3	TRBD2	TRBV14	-	TGTGCCAGCAGCCAAGATTGGGGCGGGAGTACTGATACGCAGTATTTT	CASSQDWGGSTDTQYF
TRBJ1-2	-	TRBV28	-	TGTGCCAGCAGCCTGAGGGGGTACAATGGCTACACCTTC	CASSLRGYNGYTF
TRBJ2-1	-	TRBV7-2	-	TGTGCCACCAGGGGGGAGCCCTACAATGAGCAGTTCTTC	CATRGEPYNEQFF
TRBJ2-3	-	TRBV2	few	TGTGCCAGCAGTGATCGGCAGCTTGACACAGATACGCAGTATTTT	CASSDRQLDTDTQYF
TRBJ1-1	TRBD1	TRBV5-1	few	TGCGCCAGCAGCTTACAGGGGTTCCCTGAAGCTTTCTTT	CASSLQGFPEAFF
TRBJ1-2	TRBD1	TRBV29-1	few	TGCAGCGTTGGATCGTATTGGGGACAGGGGCGAGGGGGCTACACCTTC	CSVGSYWGQGRGGYTF
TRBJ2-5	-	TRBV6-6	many	TGTGCCAGCAGTGCACTTAAGACCGAGACCCAGTACTTC	CASSALKTETQYF
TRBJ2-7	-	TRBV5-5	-	TGTGCCAGCAGCTTGTGGGCAAAATCCTACGAGCAGTACTTC	CASSLWAKSYEQYF
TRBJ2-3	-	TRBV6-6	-	TGTGCCAGCAGTTACTCGCTAAGCGACCAGTCAGATACGCAGTATTTT	CASSYSLSDQSDTQYF
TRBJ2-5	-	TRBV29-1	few	TGCAGCGTTCTCGCATTGAGGGGGCAAGAGACCCAGTACTTC	CSVLALRGQETQYF
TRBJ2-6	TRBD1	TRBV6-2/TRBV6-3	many	TGTGCCAGCAGGGTACCTCCGGGACAGCACTTCTCTGGGGCCAACGTCCTGACTTTC	CASRVPPGQHFSGANVLTF
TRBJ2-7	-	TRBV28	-	TGTGCCAGCAGTCCATGGGGTACGGGGTACGAGCAGTACTTC	CASSPWGTGYEQYF
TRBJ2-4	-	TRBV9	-	TGTGCCAGCAGCGGGGGGGACACCCGTGAGCAGTACTTC	CASSGGDTREQYF
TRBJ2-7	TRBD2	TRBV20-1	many	TGCAGTGCTAGCGGGGGGACCTACGAGCAGTACTTC	CSASGGTYEQYF
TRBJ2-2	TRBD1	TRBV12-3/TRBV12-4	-	TGTGCCAGCACCTCGGCACAGGGGTACACCGGGGAGCTGTTTTTT	CASTSAQGYTGELFF
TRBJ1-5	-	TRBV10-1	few	TGCGCCAGCAGTGAGGGGAATAATCAGCCCCAGCATTTT	CASSEGNNQPQHF
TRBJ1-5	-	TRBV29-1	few	TGCAGCCTCGCCCCCGGGCCCTTAAGTGGTCAGCCCCAGCATTTT	CSLAPGPLSGQPQHF
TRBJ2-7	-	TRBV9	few	TGTGCCAGCAGCGGCGGGACTCGAGGCTACGAGCAGTACTTC	CASSGGTRGYEQYF
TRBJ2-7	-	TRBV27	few	TGTGCCAGCAGAGGGAGCGCGCACGAGCAGTACTTC	CASRGSAHEQYF
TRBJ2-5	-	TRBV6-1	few	TGTGCCAGCAGTGGGATGGAACCGCAAGAGACCCAGTACTTC	CASSGMEPQETQYF
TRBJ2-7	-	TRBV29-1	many	TGCAGCGTTGTTACCCCTGGCTACGAGCAGTACTTC	CSVVTPGYEQYF
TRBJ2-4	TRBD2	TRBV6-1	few	TGTGCCAGCAGCCCTGGACTAGCGCAAGTTATTCTAGCCAAAAACATTCAGTACTTC	CASSPGLAQVILAKNIQYF
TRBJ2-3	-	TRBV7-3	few	TGTGCCAGCAGCTTAGAGGGCAGGGGGGGATCAGATACGCAGTATTTT	CASSLEGRGGSDTQYF
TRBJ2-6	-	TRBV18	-	TGTGCCAGCTCGCCCTACAGGGAGAGTGGGGCCAACGTCCTGACTTTC	CASSPYRESGANVLTF